This is a list of T cell receptor beta chains from one sample in a study of Ad26.COV2.S vaccination and SARS-CoV-2 variants. Repertoires were generated with immunoSEQ multiplex PCR, while TCRdb's copy carries only in-frame clones and drops some. The data hold more than 300,000 clones, with about 88% observed a single time. The starting material was peripheral blood, obtained in a trial of Ad26.COV2.S vaccine versus placebo. The receptors originated from a person between 18 and 65 years old who received the Ad26.COV2.S COVID-19 vaccine or a placebo. The CDR3 runs from the conserved cysteine through the conserved F or W.

>TRBV15|TRBJ2-7
CATSRDRGYEQYF
>TRBV7-2|TRBJ1-1
CASSLTDREGAYTEAFF
>TRBV28|TRBJ2-7
CASSTRTGPSYEQYF
>TRBV6-5|TRBJ2-4
CASSQDLVKNIQYF
>TRBV7-9|TRBJ1-2
CASSLGSGTNYGYTF
>TRBV28|TRBJ2-7
CASRKIPGRRSYEQYF
>TRBV20-1|TRBJ2-7
CSAAQGYEQYF
>TRBV6-5|TRBJ1-1
CASSSNLGLGQAFF
>TRBV18|TRBJ1-1
CASSPSQGSQNTEAFF
>TRBV30|TRBJ2-3
CAWSRANGGDTQYF
>TRBV5-4|TRBJ2-7
CASSLAGGPHEQYF
>TRBV3-1/TRBV3-2|TRBJ2-7
CASSRGAYEQYF
>TRBV11-1|TRBJ2-2
CASSGQYTGELFF
>TRBV12-3/TRBV12-4|TRBJ2-1
CAIYQGDNNEQFF
>TRBV21-1|TRBJ1-5
CASTLLDLYSNQPQHF
>TRBV27|TRBJ1-1
CASSSLLGNTEAFF
>TRBV30|TRBJ2-7
CAWSRGYEQYF
>TRBV12-3/TRBV12-4|TRBJ2-2
CASTNTGELFF